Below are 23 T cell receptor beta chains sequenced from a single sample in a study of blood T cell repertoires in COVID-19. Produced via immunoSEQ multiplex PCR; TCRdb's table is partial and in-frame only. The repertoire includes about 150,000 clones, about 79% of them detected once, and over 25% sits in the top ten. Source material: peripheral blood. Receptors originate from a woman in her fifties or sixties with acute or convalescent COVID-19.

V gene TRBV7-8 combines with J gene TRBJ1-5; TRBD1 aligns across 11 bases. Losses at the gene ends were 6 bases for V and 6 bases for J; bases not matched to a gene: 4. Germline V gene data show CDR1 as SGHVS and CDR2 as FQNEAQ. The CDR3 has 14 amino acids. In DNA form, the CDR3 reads TGTGCCAGCAGATCCGGGACAGGGGGTCAGCCCCAGCATTTT. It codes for CASRSGTGGQPQHF.

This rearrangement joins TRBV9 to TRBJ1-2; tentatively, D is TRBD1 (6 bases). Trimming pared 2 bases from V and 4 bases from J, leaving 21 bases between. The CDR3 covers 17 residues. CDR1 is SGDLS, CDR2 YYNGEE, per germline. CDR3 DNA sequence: TGTGCCAGCAGCGTCGGGGGGCCCGAGGGTGGGGTCTATGGCTACACCTTC. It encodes CASSVGGPEGGVYGYTF.

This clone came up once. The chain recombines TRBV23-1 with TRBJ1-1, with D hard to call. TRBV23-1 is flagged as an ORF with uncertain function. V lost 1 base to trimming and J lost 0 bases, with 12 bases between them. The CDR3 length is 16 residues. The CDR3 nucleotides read TGCGCCAGCAGTCAATGGGCGACCTTTATGAACACTGAAGCTTTCTTT. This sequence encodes CASSQWATFMNTEAFF.

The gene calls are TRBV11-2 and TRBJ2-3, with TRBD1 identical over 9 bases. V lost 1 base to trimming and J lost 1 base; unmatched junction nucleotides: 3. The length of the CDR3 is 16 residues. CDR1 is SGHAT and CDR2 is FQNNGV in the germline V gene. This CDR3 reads CASSLGQGVGTDTQYF. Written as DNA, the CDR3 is TGTGCCAGCAGCTTAGGACAGGGGGTAGGCACAGATACGCAGTATTTT.

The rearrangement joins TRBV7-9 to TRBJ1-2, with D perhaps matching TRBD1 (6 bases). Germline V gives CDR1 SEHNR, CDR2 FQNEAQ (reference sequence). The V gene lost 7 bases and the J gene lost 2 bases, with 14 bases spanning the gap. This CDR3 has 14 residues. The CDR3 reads CASTGVIGNYGYTF. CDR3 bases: TGTGCCAGCACAGGGGTTATAGGGAACTATGGCTACACCTTC.

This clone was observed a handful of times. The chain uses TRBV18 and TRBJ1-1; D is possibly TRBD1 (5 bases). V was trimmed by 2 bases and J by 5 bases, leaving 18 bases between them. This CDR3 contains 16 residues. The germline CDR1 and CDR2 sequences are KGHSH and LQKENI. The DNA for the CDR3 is TGTGCCAGCTCACCAGGGACTGGGGAGGGTCGGACTGAAGCTTTCTTT. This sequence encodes CASSPGTGEGRTEAFF.

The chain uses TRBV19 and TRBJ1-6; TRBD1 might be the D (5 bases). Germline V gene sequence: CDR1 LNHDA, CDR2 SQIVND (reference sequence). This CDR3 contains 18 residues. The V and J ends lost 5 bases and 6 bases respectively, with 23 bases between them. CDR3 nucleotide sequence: TGTGCCAGTAGTCGTAAAGCCTTGGACGGGGGAGGTAATTCACCCCTCCACTTT. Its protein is CASSRKALDGGGNSPLHF.

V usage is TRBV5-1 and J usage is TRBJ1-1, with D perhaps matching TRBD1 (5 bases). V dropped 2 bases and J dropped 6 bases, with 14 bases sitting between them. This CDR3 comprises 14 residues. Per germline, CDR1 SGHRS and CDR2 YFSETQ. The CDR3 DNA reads TGCGCCAGCAGCTTAGGCGGGACGGTGGCTGAAGCTTTCTTT. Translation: CASSLGGTVAEAFF. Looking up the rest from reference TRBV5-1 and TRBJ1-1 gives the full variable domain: KAGVTQTPRYLIKTRGQQVTLSCSPISGHRSVSWYQQTPGQGLQFLFEYFSETQRNKGNFPGRFSGRQFSNSRSEMNVSTLELGDSALYLCASSLGGTVAEAFFGQGTRLTVV.

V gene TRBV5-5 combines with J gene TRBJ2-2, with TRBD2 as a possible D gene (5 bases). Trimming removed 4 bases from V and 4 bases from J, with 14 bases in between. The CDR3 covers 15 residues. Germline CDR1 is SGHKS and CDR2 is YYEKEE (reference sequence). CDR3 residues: CASSLGVPSTGELFF. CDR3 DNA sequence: TGTGCCAGCAGCCTGGGAGTTCCGTCCACCGGGGAGCTGTTTTTT. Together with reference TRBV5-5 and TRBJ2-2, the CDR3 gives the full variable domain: DAGVTQSPTHLIKTRGQQVTLRCSPISGHKSVSWYQQVLGQGPQFIFQYYEKEERGRGNFPDRFSARQFPNYSSELNVNALLLGDSALYLCASSLGVPSTGELFFGEGSRLTVL.

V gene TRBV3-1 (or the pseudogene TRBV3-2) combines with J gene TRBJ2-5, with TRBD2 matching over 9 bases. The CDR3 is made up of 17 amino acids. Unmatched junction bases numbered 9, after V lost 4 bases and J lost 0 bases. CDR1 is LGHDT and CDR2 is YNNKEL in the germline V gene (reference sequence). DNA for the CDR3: TGTGCCAGCAGCCGAGACCTAGCGGGGATAAACCAAGAGACCCAGTACTTC. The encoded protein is CASSRDLAGINQETQYF.

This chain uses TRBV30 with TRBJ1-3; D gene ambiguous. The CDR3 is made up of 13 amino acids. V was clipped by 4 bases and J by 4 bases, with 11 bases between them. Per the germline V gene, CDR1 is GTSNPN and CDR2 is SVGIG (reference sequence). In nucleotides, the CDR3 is TGTGCCTGGACAGGTTTTGGCGGAAACACCATATATTTT. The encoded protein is CAWTGFGGNTIYF. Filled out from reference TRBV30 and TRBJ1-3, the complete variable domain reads SQTIHQWPATLVQPVGSPLSLECTVEGTSNPNLYWYRQAAGRGLQLLFYSVGIGQISSEVPQNLSASRPQDRQFILSSKKLLLSDSGFYLCAWTGFGGNTIYFGEGSWLTVV.

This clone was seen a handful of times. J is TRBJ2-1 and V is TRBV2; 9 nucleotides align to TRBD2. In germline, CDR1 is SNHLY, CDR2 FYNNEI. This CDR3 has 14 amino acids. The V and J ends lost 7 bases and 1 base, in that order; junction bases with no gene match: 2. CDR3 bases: TGTGCCAGCAATAGCGGGGGTTCCTACAATGAGCAGTTCTTC. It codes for CASNSGGSYNEQFF. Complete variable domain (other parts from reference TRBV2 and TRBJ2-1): EPEVTQTPSHQVTQMGQEVILRCVPISNHLYFYWYRQILGQKVEFLVSFYNNEISEKSEIFDDQFSVERPDGSNFTLKIRSTKLEDSAMYFCASNSGGSYNEQFFGPGTRLTVL.

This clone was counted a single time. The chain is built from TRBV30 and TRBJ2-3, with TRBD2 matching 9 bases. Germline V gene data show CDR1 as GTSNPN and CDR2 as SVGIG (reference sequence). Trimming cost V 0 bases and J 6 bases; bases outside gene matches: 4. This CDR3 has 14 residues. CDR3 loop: CAWSVRAGGDTQYF. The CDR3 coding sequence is TGTGCCTGGAGTGTACGAGCGGGGGGCGATACGCAGTATTTT.

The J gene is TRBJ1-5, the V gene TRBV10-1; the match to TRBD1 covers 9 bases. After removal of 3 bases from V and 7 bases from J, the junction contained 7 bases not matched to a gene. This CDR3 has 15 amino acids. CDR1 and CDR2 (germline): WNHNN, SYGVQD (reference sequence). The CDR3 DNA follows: TGCGCCAGCAGTGACCAGGACAGGGGCAGGCAGCCCCAGCATTTT. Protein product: CASSDQDRGRQPQHF.

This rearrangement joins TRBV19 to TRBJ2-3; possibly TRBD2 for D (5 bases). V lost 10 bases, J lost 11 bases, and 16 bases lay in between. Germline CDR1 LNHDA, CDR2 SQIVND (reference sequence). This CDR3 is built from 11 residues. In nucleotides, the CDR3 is TGTGCCACACAAGCGGCCGGAATGCAGTATTTT. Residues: CATQAAGMQYF.

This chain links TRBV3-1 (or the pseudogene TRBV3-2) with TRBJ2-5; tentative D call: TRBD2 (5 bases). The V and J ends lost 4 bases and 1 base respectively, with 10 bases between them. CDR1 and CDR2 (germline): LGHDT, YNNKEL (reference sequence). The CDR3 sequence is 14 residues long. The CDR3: CASSPSGIQETQYF. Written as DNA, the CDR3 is TGTGCCAGCAGCCCGTCGGGGATCCAAGAGACCCAGTACTTC.

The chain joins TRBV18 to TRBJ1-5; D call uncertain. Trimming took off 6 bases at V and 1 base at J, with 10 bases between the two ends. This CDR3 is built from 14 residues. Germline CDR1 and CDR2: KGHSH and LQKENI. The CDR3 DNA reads TGTGCCAGCTCCCCCCCGTCGAGCAATCAGCCCCAGCATTTT. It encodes CASSPPSSNQPQHF.

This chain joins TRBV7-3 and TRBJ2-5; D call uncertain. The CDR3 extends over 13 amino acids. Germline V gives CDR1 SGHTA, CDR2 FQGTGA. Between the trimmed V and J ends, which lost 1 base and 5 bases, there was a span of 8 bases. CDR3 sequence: CASSLSLGETQYF. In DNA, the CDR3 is TGTGCCAGCAGCTTAAGTTTGGGCGAGACCCAGTACTTC.

CDR3 region: CASSQEGQGRAYGYTF. CDR3 DNA: TGTGCCAGCAGCCAAGAGGGGCAGGGCAGAGCGTATGGCTACACCTTC. This sequence joins TRBV3-1 (or the pseudogene TRBV3-2) and TRBJ1-2, with D possibly TRBD1 on 5 matching bases. V was trimmed by 0 bases and J by 5 bases, leaving 16 bases between them. The CDR3 is 16 residues long. Germline V gene data show CDR1 as LGHDT and CDR2 as YNNKEL (reference sequence).

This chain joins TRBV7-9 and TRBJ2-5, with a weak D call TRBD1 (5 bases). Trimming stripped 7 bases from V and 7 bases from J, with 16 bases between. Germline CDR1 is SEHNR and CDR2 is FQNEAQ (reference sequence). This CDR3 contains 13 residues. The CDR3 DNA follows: TGTGCCAGCAACCGTGACCCCCAGGGGACCCAGTACTTC. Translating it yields CASNRDPQGTQYF.

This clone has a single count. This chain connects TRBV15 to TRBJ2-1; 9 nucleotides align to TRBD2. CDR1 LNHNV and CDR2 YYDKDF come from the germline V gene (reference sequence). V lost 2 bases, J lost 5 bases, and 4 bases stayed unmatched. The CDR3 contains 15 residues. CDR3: CATSRRTSVNNEQFF. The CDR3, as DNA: TGTGCCACCAGCAGACGGACTAGCGTTAACAATGAGCAGTTCTTC.

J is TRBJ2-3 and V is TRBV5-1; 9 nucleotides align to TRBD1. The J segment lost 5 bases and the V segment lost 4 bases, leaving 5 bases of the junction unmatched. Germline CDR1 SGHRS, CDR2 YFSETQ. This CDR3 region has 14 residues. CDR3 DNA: TGCGCCAGCAGCGAGGGGACAGGGAAAGATACGCAGTATTTT. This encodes CASSEGTGKDTQYF.

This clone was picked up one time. The CDR3 DNA reads as TGTGCCAGCAGTCCCCCTGGGACTACCTACGAGCAGTACGTC. Its protein product is CASSPPGTTYEQYV. The chain combines TRBV6-6 with TRBJ2-7, with 7 positions matching TRBD2. Germline V gene lookup returns CDR1 MNHNY and CDR2 SVGAGI (reference sequence). Losses at the gene ends were 5 bases for V and 2 bases for J; bases not matched to a gene: 6. The CDR3 has 14 amino acids.